This T cell receptor (beta chain) was profiled in a study of beta chain features in type 1 diabetes. Study-wide results and caveats: All four CD4+ subsets of Type 1 diabetes patients contained TCRB CDR3s that were moderately but significantly shorter. VDJ junctions sequenced from type 1 diabetes patients showed fewer insertions and more deletions. Cells carrying high TCR expression could end up over-represented when cDNA is sequenced.

A remark on this clone: Its target is unknown.

The collection from each donor was one heparinised blood draw averaging about 110 mL. Sorted CD4+ subsets: naive, central memory, regulatory, stem cell-like memory (CD45RO/CCR7/CD25/CD127/CD95/CD27 panel). The sequenced template was cDNA made from the entire isolated RNA. Some clones are missing from TCRdb's copy, which holds only in-frame ones; the method was immunoSEQ multiplex PCR. The table shows approximately 260,000 clones, with approximately 24% occurring only once. The germline V gene encodes CDR1 MDHEN and CDR2 SYDVKM. Trimming removed 6 bases from V and 1 base from J, with 12 bases in between. CDR3 size: 14 residues.

The source material was naive CD4+ T cells from blood. The clonotype was recovered from a woman aged 30 to 39 with type 1 diabetes. This chain connects TRBV28 to TRBJ2-5; D is unresolved. In DNA form, the CDR3 reads TGTGCCAGCAGCCGTTGGCGGTCCCAAGAGACCCAGTACTTC. Protein product: CASSRWRSQETQYF.